This T cell receptor beta chain comes out of a study of blood T cells in healthy people across ages. The authors ran a second PCR of roughly 6 to 11 cycles using a sample-barcoded 5' primer and a J-beta primer mix. The authors tagged each cDNA molecule using a template-switch adaptor with 12 random nucleotides. Each sample provided no less than 2.5 million CDR3-containing paired-end reads. MiXCR, run by TCRdb on the 5' RACE reads, gives a single entry per CDR3 protein. The table shows more than 650,000 distinct CDR3 sequences, with around a quarter occurring only once. The V gene lost 6 bases and the J gene lost 1 base, with 12 bases spanning the gap. CDR1 SNHLY and CDR2 FYNNEI come from the germline V gene. The CDR3 sequence is 14 residues long. Only a few counts were recorded for this clonotype. This sample was shared with a second study, whose subject was T cells of mothers and their children. From that report: Persisting microchimeric T cell clones went undetected.

Sequenced input: blood. The receptor comes from a boy under 18 in good health. The chain employs TRBV2 and TRBJ2-5; maybe TRBD2 (6 bases). The CDR3 loop reads CASSGGRVQETQYF. The CDR3 nucleotides read TGTGCCAGCAGCGGGGGAAGGGTCCAAGAGACCCAGTACTTC.